The T cell receptor beta chain described here comes from a study of T-cell reconstitution after alpha-beta-depleted transplantation in children. Library preparation (for TCRbeta) was performed with unique molecular identifiers. TCRdb re-called the PCR reads with MiXCR, one entry per CDR3 protein. The sample lists under 60,000 distinct CDR3 sequences, under 6% occurring once. A remark on this clonotype: Its cognate antigen is unknown.

Study-wide points: Alpha-beta T cells about two months after transplant reportedly derived from several hundred expanded graft clones. When one year had passed after transplant, most T-cell counts and diversity came from newly produced T cells.

After removal of 0 bases from V and 4 bases from J, the junction contained 17 bases not matched to a gene. The germline V gene encodes CDR1 GTSNPN and CDR2 SVGIG (reference sequence). The CDR3 spans 19 residues. This rearrangement joins TRBV30 to TRBJ2-4; 8 positions agree with TRBD2. The source is a female patient aged 2-15 years who had a stem cell transplant for aplastic anemia, so the T cells may come from the graft donor. The sample consisted of PBMCs, mostly from graft donor cells, taken 60 days after TCRalphabeta/CD19-depleted stem cell transplant. In DNA, the CDR3 is TGTGCCTGGAGTGTAGGGCTGTCGACGGCGGGAGGTTTGAAAAACATTCAGTACTTC. This translates into CAWSVGLSTAGGLKNIQYF.